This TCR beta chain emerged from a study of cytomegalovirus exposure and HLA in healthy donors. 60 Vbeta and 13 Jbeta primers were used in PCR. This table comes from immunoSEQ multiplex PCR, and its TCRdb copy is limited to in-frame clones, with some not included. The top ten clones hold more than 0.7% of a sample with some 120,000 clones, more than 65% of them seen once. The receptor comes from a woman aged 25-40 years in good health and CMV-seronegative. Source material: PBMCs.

The CDR3 DNA reads TGTGCCAGCAGCTTGGGACAGGCCCAATATAATTCACCCCTCCACTTT. Translating gives CASSLGQAQYNSPLHF. The chain links TRBV7-9 to TRBJ1-6; TRBD1 matches at 8 bases. J was trimmed by 4 bases and V by 3 bases; bases with no gene match: 5. Per the germline V gene, CDR1 is SEHNR and CDR2 is FQNEAQ (reference sequence). This CDR3 comprises 16 residues.